A selection of T cell receptor beta chains follows, all from one sample in a study of OX40 agonist ivuxolimab in advanced cancers. Sequenced by immunoSEQ multiplex PCR; TCRdb stores in-frame clones only, minus some. The sample holds 20,000 to 25,000 clones, around three quarters seen once. The starting material was CD4+ or CD8+ T cells sorted from blood, obtained in a trial of the OX40 agonist ivuxolimab. The receptors derive from an adult with an advanced solid tumor such as melanoma, head and neck, liver or kidney cancer. Both conserved end residues are part of each CDR3. Each record gives: J gene, V gene, CDR3 protein.

j_gene: TRBJ1-1; v_gene: TRBV4-2; CDR3aa: CASNPSGRTHTEAFF
j_gene: TRBJ2-3; v_gene: TRBV29-1; CDR3aa: CSVGLAGVTDTQYF
j_gene: TRBJ2-1; v_gene: TRBV6-5; CDR3aa: CASSYSGALAGDLIF
j_gene: TRBJ2-7; v_gene: TRBV5-1; CDR3aa: CASSVPSGEGYEQYF
j_gene: TRBJ1-5; v_gene: TRBV7-2; CDR3aa: CASSLESAMDQPQHF
j_gene: TRBJ2-5; v_gene: TRBV27; CDR3aa: CASSLSWADQETQYF
j_gene: TRBJ2-1; v_gene: TRBV9; CDR3aa: CASSVEAGGNNEQFF
j_gene: TRBJ2-3; v_gene: TRBV18; CDR3aa: CASSRLTSGNTDTQYF
j_gene: TRBJ1-2; v_gene: TRBV19; CDR3aa: CASTYALPYGYTF
j_gene: TRBJ1-2; v_gene: TRBV15; CDR3aa: CATSRGQGSSYGYTF
j_gene: TRBJ1-4; v_gene: TRBV9; CDR3aa: CASSAVGGTGVREKLFF
j_gene: TRBJ2-7; v_gene: TRBV7-2; CDR3aa: CASSDDIYEQYF
j_gene: TRBJ2-7; v_gene: TRBV5-1; CDR3aa: CASSQQGYGEQYF
j_gene: TRBJ1-2; v_gene: TRBV28; CDR3aa: CASSRTDYGYTF
j_gene: TRBJ2-2; v_gene: TRBV7-2; CDR3aa: CASSPQGNSGELFF
j_gene: TRBJ1-5; v_gene: TRBV7-9; CDR3aa: CASSLRGGQPQHF
j_gene: TRBJ2-3; v_gene: TRBV9; CDR3aa: CASSSRTSGGSDTQYF
j_gene: TRBJ1-2; v_gene: TRBV2; CDR3aa: CASSEMGTFFTGYTF
j_gene: TRBJ2-1; v_gene: TRBV13; CDR3aa: CASSSGTGGWGEQFF
j_gene: TRBJ1-6; v_gene: TRBV9; CDR3aa: CASSVGRAVSFETLHF
j_gene: TRBJ2-1; v_gene: TRBV5-4; CDR3aa: CASSFIAGDNNEQFF
j_gene: TRBJ2-3; v_gene: TRBV19; CDR3aa: CASSMGGTQYF
j_gene: TRBJ1-6; v_gene: TRBV2; CDR3aa: CASSEAQGPNSPLHF
j_gene: TRBJ2-2; v_gene: TRBV11-2; CDR3aa: CASSRRTSGTIGELFF
j_gene: TRBJ1-6; v_gene: TRBV10-1; CDR3aa: CASSPDSSSPLHF
j_gene: TRBJ2-1; v_gene: TRBV7-3; CDR3aa: CASGPGTSKTNEQFF
j_gene: TRBJ1-1; v_gene: TRBV30; CDR3aa: CAWSLYRGLNTEAFF
j_gene: TRBJ1-1; v_gene: TRBV10-2; CDR3aa: CASSPGTGNTEAFF
j_gene: TRBJ2-5; v_gene: TRBV6-9; CDR3aa: CASSLDSFGTQYF
j_gene: TRBJ1-5; v_gene: TRBV6-6; CDR3aa: CASTEGRVSNQPQHF
j_gene: TRBJ2-4; v_gene: TRBV2; CDR3aa: CASRENSNIQYF
j_gene: TRBJ1-6; v_gene: TRBV30; CDR3aa: CAWVDNGQGFYNSPLHF
j_gene: -; v_gene: TRBV7-9; CDR3aa: CASSPTGQGVGEQYF
j_gene: TRBJ1-2; v_gene: TRBV19; CDR3aa: CASIRNGASSFFGPYGYTF
j_gene: TRBJ2-5; v_gene: TRBV15; CDR3aa: CATSTNGEGTAQETQYF
j_gene: TRBJ1-6; v_gene: TRBV7-2; CDR3aa: CASSSPTGDNSPLHF
j_gene: TRBJ1-5; v_gene: TRBV15; CDR3aa: CATSRETGHRVPQHF
j_gene: TRBJ1-2; v_gene: TRBV6-5; CDR3aa: CASSYEGREGYTF
j_gene: TRBJ2-7; v_gene: TRBV10-2; CDR3aa: CASREKTGGLYF
j_gene: TRBJ1-2; v_gene: TRBV5-1; CDR3aa: CASSLGQGNGGYTF